This TCR beta chain originates from a study of cytomegalovirus exposure and HLA in healthy donors. Study-level points and caveats: Roughly uniform depth of sequencing across donors was assumed in presence/absence analyses. Later analysis revealed greater clonal expansion in HLA-associated TCR beta chains than in equally common others.

PCR was performed using 60 Vbeta and 13 Jbeta primers. The repertoire was sequenced with immunoSEQ multiplex PCR; TCRdb's copy has only in-frame clones and lacks some. The sample carries about 160,000 clones, around 84% recorded once. The CDR3 consists of 15 residues. Germline V gene data show CDR1 as SGHAT and CDR2 as FQNNGV. Trimming stripped 6 bases from V and 3 bases from J, with 17 bases between. To note about this clone: The antigen is undetermined.

The J gene is TRBJ1-1, the V gene TRBV11-2; maybe TRBD1 (6 bases). The material sequenced was PBMCs. The sequence was collected from a man aged 18 to 29 in good health and CMV-seronegative. The CDR3 loop reads CASRKPSRGYTEAFF. The CDR3 DNA reads as TGTGCCAGCAGAAAACCGAGCAGGGGCTACACTGAAGCTTTCTTT.